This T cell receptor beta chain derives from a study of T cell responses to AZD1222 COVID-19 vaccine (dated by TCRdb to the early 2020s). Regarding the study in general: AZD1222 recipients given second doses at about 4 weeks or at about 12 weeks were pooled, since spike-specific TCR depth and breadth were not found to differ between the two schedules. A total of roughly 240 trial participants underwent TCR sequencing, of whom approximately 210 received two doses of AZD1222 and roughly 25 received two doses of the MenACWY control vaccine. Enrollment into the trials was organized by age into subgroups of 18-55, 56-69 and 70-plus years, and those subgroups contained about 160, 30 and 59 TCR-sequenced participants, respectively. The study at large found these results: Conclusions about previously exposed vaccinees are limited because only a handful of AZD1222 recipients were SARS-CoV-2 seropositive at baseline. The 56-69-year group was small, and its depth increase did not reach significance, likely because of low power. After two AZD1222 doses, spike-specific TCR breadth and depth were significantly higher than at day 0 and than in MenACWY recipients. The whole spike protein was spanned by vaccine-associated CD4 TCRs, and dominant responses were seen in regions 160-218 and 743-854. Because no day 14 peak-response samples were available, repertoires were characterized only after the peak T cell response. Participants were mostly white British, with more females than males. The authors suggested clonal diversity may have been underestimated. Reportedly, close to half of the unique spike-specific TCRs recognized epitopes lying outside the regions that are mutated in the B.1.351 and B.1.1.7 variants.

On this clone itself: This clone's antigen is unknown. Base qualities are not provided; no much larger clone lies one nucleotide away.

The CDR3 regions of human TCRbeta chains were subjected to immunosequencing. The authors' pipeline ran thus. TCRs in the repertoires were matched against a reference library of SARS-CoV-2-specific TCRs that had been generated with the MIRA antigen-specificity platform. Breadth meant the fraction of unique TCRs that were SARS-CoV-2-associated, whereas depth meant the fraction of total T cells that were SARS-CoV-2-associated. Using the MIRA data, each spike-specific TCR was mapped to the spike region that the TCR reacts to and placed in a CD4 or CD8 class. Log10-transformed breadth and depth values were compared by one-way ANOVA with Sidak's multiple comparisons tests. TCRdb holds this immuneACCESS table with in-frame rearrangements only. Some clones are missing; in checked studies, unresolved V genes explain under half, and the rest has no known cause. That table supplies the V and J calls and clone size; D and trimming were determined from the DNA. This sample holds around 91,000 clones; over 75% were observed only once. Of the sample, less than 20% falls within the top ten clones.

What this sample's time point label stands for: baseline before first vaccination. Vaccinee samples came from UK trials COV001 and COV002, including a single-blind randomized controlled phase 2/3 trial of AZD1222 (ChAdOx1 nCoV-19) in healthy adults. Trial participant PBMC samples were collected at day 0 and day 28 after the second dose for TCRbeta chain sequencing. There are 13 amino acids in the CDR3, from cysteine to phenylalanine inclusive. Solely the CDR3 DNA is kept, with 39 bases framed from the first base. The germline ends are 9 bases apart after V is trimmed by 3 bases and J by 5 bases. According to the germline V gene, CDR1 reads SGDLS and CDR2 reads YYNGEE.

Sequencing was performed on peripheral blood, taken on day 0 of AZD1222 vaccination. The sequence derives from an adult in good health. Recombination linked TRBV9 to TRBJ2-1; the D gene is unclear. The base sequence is TGTGCCAGCAGCGGTCAGAGTGACAATGAGCAGTTCTTC. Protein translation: CASSGQSDNEQFF.